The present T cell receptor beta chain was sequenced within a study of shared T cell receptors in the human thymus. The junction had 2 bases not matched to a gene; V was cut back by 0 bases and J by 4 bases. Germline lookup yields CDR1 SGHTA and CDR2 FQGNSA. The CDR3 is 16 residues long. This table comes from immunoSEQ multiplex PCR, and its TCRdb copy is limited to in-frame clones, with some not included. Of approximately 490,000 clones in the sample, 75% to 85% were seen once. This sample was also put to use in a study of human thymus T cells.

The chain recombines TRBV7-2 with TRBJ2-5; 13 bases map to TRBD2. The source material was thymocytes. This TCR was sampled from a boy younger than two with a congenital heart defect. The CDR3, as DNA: TGTGCCAGCAGCTTAGCGCGACTAGCGGGAGGAGAGACCCAGTACTTC. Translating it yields CASSLARLAGGETQYF.